These 3 T cell receptor beta chains were sequenced from one sample in a study of early T cells in non-severe SARS-CoV-2 infection. Using its own MiXCR run on the 5' RACE reads, TCRdb lists one record per CDR3 protein. The sample has about 29,000 distinct CDR3 sequences, roughly 4.3% seen once. The sample was whole blood. These receptors were obtained from an adult who was a healthcare worker with PCR-confirmed SARS-CoV-2 infection or an uninfected control (not recorded which).

This clonotype was counted many times. V usage is TRBV7-9 and J usage is TRBJ1-5, with unresolved D. This CDR3 comprises 12 residues. With 1 base removed from V and 4 bases from J, the gap between germline ends came to 2 bases. The V gene's germline CDR1 is SEHNR and CDR2 FQNEAQ (reference sequence). This CDR3 reads CASSLGNQPQHF. CDR3 sequence (DNA): TGTGCCAGCAGCTTAGGAAATCAGCCCCAGCATTTT.

The table lists this clonotype with a few counts. This chain connects TRBV27 to TRBJ1-6, with 8 nucleotides matching TRBD1. The germline CDR1 and CDR2 sequences are MNHEY and SMNVEV (reference sequence). This CDR3 spans 15 amino acids. Trimming took 7 bases from V and 13 from J; bases not matched to a gene: 15. In DNA form, the CDR3 reads TGTGCCAGCAAGAAATCCACAGGGGGAATTTCGCCCCTCCACTTT. This sequence encodes CASKKSTGGISPLHF.

In this sample, this clonotype turned up many times. J is TRBJ2-3 and V is TRBV18; possible D gene TRBD2, 6 bases. The CDR3 spans 16 residues. Germline V gene lookup returns CDR1 KGHSH and CDR2 LQKENI. V lost 0 bases and J 4 bases, leaving 14 bases between the germline ends. The CDR3 bases are TGTGCCAGCTCACCACCCGTGTCGACTAGGGCAGATACGCAGTATTTT. Amino acids: CASSPPVSTRADTQYF.